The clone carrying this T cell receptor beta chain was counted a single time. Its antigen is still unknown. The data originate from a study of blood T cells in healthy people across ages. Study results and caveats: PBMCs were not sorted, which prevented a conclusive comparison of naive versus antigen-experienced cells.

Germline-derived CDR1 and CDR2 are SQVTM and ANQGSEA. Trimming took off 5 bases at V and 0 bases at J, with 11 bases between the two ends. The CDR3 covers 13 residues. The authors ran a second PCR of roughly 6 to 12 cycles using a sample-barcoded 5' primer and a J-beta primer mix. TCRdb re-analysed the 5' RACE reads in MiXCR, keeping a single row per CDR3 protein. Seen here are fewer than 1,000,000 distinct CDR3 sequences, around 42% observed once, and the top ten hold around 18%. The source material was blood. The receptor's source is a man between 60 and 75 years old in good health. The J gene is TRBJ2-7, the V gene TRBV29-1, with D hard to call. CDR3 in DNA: TGCAGCGTTCGGAGCCTGTCCTCCTACGAGCAGTACTTC. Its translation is CSVRSLSSYEQYF.